The T cell receptor (beta chain) described here comes from a study of T cells in women clearing cervical HPV infection. Study-wide findings and caveats: It is unknown whether associations predate infection; no effector/memory or HPV-specific sorting. Cases and controls were distinguished at AUC just under 0.85 by richness and V genes. Repertoire richness, not evenness, was significantly elevated in CIN3+ cases versus controls.

Dot-blot hybridization genotyped cervical HPV amplified with MY09/MY11 PCR. As concerns this clone: What it binds is not known. The CDR3 end falls 3 residues outside the read, so it is completed with the germline J gene.

Data came from immunoSEQ multiplex PCR; TCRdb stores just in-frame clones and leaves some out. This sample's clone table lists 15,000 to 20,000 clones. Germline V gives CDR1 SNHLY, CDR2 FYNNEI. CDR3 length equals 13 residues. Deletions cut 6 bases from V and 3 bases from J, with 12 bases between. The chain employs TRBV2 and TRBJ2-7, with D maybe TRBD2 (5 bases). The sample consisted of blood buffy coat. The clonotype was recovered from a woman between 18 and 69 years old with a cervical HPV16 infection that either progressed to CIN3+ or cleared (not recorded which). The sequenced CDR3 bases are TGTGCCAGCAGGGACTCGACGGGCTACGAG. It encodes CASRDSTGYE. The entire CDR3 reads CASRDSTGYEQYF.